This TCR beta chain originates from a study of shared clonotypes between healthy human individuals. As for the study in general: Per donor, three plates held CD4 naive cells, three held CD4 memory, two held CD8 naive and one held CD8 memory. Broader study findings: Non-shared clonotypes were found to have lower generation probabilities than the clonotypes that were shared by all four of the sorted-subset donors. With several donors compared, about 5.2% of naive CD4 clonotypes were shared.

This table comes from immunoSEQ multiplex PCR, and its TCRdb copy is limited to in-frame clones, with some not included. The sample shows approximately 340,000 clones, around 74% of them seen only once. This CDR3 has 14 residues. The germline CDR1 and CDR2 sequences are SGHNT and YENEEA. V was cut by 5 bases and J by 4 bases, with 12 bases left in between. Points on this clone: The antigen is unknown.

The sequencing sample was made of memory CD4+ T cells sorted from blood. The subset denotes: CD45RA-negative fraction. The receptor comes from a young man in good health. The rearrangement uses TRBV11-3 and TRBJ2-1; D assignment may be TRBD1 or TRBD2 (6 bases each). The DNA for the CDR3 is TGTGCCAGCAGCCGCCGGGGGCTTTACAATGAGCAGTTCTTC. Translation: CASSRRGLYNEQFF.